A selection of T cell receptor beta chains follows, all from one sample in a study of cytomegalovirus exposure and HLA in healthy donors. This table comes from immunoSEQ multiplex PCR, and its TCRdb copy is limited to in-frame clones, with some not included. Of roughly 93,000 clones in the sample, 65% to 80% were seen once. The sequencing sample was made of PBMCs. These receptors were collected from a human donor in good health. CDR3s include the opening cysteine and the closing phenylalanine or tryptophan. D genes are given only for firm matches. The size entry is marked missing in some rows and otherwise reads once, few, many or a size class.

J gene	clone size	D gene	V gene	CDR3 DNA	CDR3 protein
TRBJ1-5	NA	NA	TRBV2	TGTGCCAGCAGTGTTAGGCAGGTAGACAATCAGCCCCAGCATTTT	CASSVRQVDNQPQHF
TRBJ2-7	few	TRBD1	TRBV7-9	TGTGCCAGCAGAGACGACAGGGGGTACGAGCAGTACTTC	CASRDDRGYEQYF
TRBJ2-3	NA	NA	TRBV7-2	TGTGCCAGCAGCTTAGAGCTGAGCACAGATACGCAGTATTTT	CASSLELSTDTQYF
TRBJ1-2	few	NA	TRBV6-1	TGTGCCAGCAGTGACACTGCCTATGGCTACACCTTC	CASSDTAYGYTF
TRBJ2-1	NA	TRBD1	TRBV7-8	TGTGCCAGCAGCCCCGCCCTCGGGACAGGTTTCTACAATGAGCAGTTCTTC	CASSPALGTGFYNEQFF
TRBJ2-1	NA	TRBD1	TRBV5-4	TGTGCCAGCAGCGTTACAGGGGGTAGGGACAATGAGCAGTTCTTC	CASSVTGGRDNEQFF
TRBJ1-2	NA	NA	TRBV6-5	TGTGCCAGCAGTTATGGAGGGCAAAGATATGGCTACACCTTC	CASSYGGQRYGYTF
TRBJ1-2	NA	NA	TRBV6-1	TGTGCCAGCAGTGAAATGAGGCGGAACTATGGCTACACCTTC	CASSEMRRNYGYTF
TRBJ2-7	NA	NA	TRBV10-3	TGTGCCATCGGAGGGGACTACGAGCAGTACTTC	CAIGGDYEQYF
TRBJ2-7	NA	NA	TRBV5-1	TGCGCCAGCAGCCCCCGGTCCTACGAGCAGTACTTC	CASSPRSYEQYF
TRBJ1-2	NA	NA	TRBV15	TGTGCCACCAGCAGCGAGGGTCCCTATGGCTACACCTTC	CATSSEGPYGYTF
TRBJ2-3	NA	NA	TRBV5-1	TGCGCCAGCAGCTTGGGATCCCCCAGGTTTCTCACGGATACGCAGTATTTT	CASSLGSPRFLTDTQYF
TRBJ1-1	NA	NA	TRBV5-1	TGCGCCAGCAGCTTGAAGTTCGCGGACACTGAAGCTTTCTTT	CASSLKFADTEAFF
TRBJ2-7	NA	TRBD2	TRBV6-5	TGTGCCAGCAGTAGGACTAGCGGGGTCTACGAGCAGTACTTC	CASSRTSGVYEQYF
TRBJ2-7	NA	NA	TRBV6-1	TGTGCCAGCGCCAAGGGGGGGGTCCCCATCTACGAGCAGTACTTC	CASAKGGVPIYEQYF
TRBJ2-7	NA	NA	TRBV6-1	TGTGCCAGCAGTGTTACAGGGACCGAGCAGTACTTC	CASSVTGTEQYF
TRBJ1-1	once	NA	TRBV5-5	TGTGCCAGCAGCTTGGGGGTCTGGGGGGGTCAGGATACTGAAGCTTTCTTT	CASSLGVWGGQDTEAFF
TRBJ2-1	few	NA	TRBV19	TGTGCCAGTAGTATGGGAGTCAATGAGCAGTTCTTC	CASSMGVNEQFF
TRBJ1-6	NA	NA	TRBV6-1	TGTGCCAGCAGTCAAGTTAGCTATAATTCACCCCTCCACTTT	CASSQVSYNSPLHF
TRBJ1-3	NA	NA	TRBV7-8	TGTGCCAGCAGCTTAGATCCGAGCCTCTCTGGAAACACCATATATTTT	CASSLDPSLSGNTIYF
TRBJ1-6	NA	TRBD1	TRBV2	TGTGCCAGCAACAGGGGGCGCATTGATTTGGATTCACCCCTCCACTTT	CASNRGRIDLDSPLHF
TRBJ2-6	few	NA	TRBV5-1	TGCGCCAGCAGCCCACAGGCTTCTGGGGCCAACGTCCTGACTTTC	CASSPQASGANVLTF
TRBJ2-5	NA	TRBD1	TRBV27	TGTGCCAGCAGCCCCGCGAAGGGGGCACCCCTTCAAGAGACCCAGTACTTC	CASSPAKGAPLQETQYF
TRBJ1-4	NA	TRBD1	TRBV5-1	TGCGCCAGCAGCTTGACTCCGGGACAGGGAGGTGAAAAACTGTTTTTT	CASSLTPGQGGEKLFF
TRBJ2-6	few	TRBD1	TRBV2	TGTGCCAGTAGTCTAAGGGGGCCTGGGGCCAACGTCCTGACTTTC	CASSLRGPGANVLTF
TRBJ1-1	once	TRBD1	TRBV7-2	TGTGCCAGCAGCTTAGAGATCAGGGGGACTGAAGCTTTCTTT	CASSLEIRGTEAFF
TRBJ2-3	once	NA	TRBV19	TGTGCCAGTAAGGAACAGGGCGACACAGATACGCAGTATTTT	CASKEQGDTDTQYF
TRBJ1-5	NA	NA	TRBV5-1	TGCGCCAGCAGCTTCGACACTAGCAATCAGCCCCAGCATTTT	CASSFDTSNQPQHF
TRBJ1-3	NA	NA	TRBV4-1	TGCGCCAGCAGCCCAGACACTGGAAACACCATATATTTT	CASSPDTGNTIYF
TRBJ1-1	NA	NA	TRBV5-1	TGCGCCAGCAGCGTTGGACAGACGAACACTGAAGCTTTCTTT	CASSVGQTNTEAFF
TRBJ1-3	NA	NA	TRBV30	TGTGCCTGGATACGGGGGGGCTCTGGAAACACCATATATTTT	CAWIRGGSGNTIYF
TRBJ1-1	NA	TRBD1	TRBV7-9	TGTGCCAGCAGCGGACAGGACCGAGGGGCTGGCTCTGAAGCTTTCTTT	CASSGQDRGAGSEAFF
TRBJ1-5	NA	TRBD1	TRBV11-2	TGTGCCAGCAGTTTCGGACAGGGGTCCAATCAGCCCCAGCATTTT	CASSFGQGSNQPQHF
TRBJ1-3	NA	NA	TRBV7-2	TGTGCCAGCAGCACAGGAAACACCATATATTTT	CASSTGNTIYF
TRBJ2-7	NA	TRBD2	TRBV29-1	TGCAGCGTTGGGATCATAGCGGGGGCCTACTACGAGCAGTACTTC	CSVGIIAGAYYEQYF
TRBJ2-1	NA	TRBD2	TRBV9	TGTGCCAGCAGCAGCGTCGGGACTAGCAAGGATGAGCAGTTCTTC	CASSSVGTSKDEQFF
TRBJ1-2	NA	NA	TRBV10-3	TGTGCCATCAGTGTGGAGGGTGGGGTCTATGGCTACACCTTC	CAISVEGGVYGYTF
TRBJ2-7	few	TRBD2	TRBV5-4	TGTGCCAGCAGCTTGAGTAGCGGGGGGCTACACTACGAGCAGTACTTC	CASSLSSGGLHYEQYF
TRBJ2-1	NA	NA	TRBV5-1	TGCGCCAGCAGTTTGGATGGCCGCGGCTATGAGCAGTTCTTC	CASSLDGRGYEQFF